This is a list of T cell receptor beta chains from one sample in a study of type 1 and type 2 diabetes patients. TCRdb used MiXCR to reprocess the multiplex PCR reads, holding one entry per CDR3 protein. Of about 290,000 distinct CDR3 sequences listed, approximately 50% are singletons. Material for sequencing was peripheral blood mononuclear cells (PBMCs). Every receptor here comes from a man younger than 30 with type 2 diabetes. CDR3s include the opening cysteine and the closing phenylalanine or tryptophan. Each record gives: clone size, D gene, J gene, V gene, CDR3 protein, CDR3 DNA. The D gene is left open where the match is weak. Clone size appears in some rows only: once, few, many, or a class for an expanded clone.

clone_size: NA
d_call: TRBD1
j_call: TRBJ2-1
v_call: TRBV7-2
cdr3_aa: CASSLGGQVGSYNEQFF
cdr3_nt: TGTGCCAGCAGCTTAGGAGGACAGGTGGGCTCCTACAATGAGCAGTTCTTC

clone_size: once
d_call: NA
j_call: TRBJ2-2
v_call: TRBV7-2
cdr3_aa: CASHPGSSPGELFF
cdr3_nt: TGTGCCAGCCACCCGGGGTCTAGCCCAGGGGAGCTGTTTTTT

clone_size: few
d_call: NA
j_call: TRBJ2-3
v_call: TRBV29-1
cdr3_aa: CSVRLETDTQYF
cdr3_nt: TGCAGCGTTCGCTTGGAGACAGATACGCAGTATTTT

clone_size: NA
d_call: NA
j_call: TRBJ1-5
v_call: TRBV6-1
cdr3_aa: CASSESHPGSPQPQHF
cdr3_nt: TGCGCCAGCAGTGAATCTCATCCAGGGTCCCCTCAGCCCCAGCATTTT

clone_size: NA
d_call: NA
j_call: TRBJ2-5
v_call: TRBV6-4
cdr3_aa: CASSDGLTQYF
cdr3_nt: TGTGCCAGCAGTGACGGCCTAACCCAGTACTTC

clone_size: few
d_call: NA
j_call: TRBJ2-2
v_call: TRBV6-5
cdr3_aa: CASNQGGTGELFF
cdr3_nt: TGTGCCAGCAATCAGGGGGGGACCGGGGAGCTGTTTTTT

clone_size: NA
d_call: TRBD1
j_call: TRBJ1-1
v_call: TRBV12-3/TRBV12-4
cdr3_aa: CASSLGDRGRVNTEAFF
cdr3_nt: TGTGCCAGCAGTTTAGGGGACAGGGGGCGCGTGAACACTGAAGCTTTCTTT

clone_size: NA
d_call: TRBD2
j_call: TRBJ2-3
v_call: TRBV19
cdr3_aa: CASTVAGGSDTQYF
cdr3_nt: TGTGCCAGTACTGTAGCGGGAGGGAGTGATACGCAGTATTTT

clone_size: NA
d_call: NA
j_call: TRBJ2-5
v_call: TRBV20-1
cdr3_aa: CSARDLSAHPQETQYF
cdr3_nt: TGCAGTGCTAGAGATCTCAGCGCACACCCGCAAGAGACCCAGTACTTC

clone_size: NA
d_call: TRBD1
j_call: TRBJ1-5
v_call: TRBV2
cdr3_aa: CASSSGTGRFQPQHF
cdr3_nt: TGTGCCAGCAGTTCCGGGACAGGACGGTTCCAGCCCCAGCATTTT

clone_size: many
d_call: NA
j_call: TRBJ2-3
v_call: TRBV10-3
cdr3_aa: CAISESGDTQYF
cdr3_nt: TGTGCCATCAGTGAGTCGGGAGATACGCAGTATTTT

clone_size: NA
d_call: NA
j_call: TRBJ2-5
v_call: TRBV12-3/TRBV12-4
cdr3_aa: CASSSSTELQETQYF
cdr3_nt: TGTGCCAGCAGTTCCTCCACAGAACTCCAAGAGACCCAGTACTTC

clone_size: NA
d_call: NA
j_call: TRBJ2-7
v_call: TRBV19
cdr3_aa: CASSLDGGNYEQYF
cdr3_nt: TGTGCCAGTAGTCTGGATGGGGGCAACTACGAGCAGTACTTC

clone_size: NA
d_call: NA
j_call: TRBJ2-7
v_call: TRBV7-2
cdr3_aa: CASSLNRDAYEQYF
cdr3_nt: TGTGCCAGCAGCTTGAACAGGGACGCCTACGAGCAGTACTTC

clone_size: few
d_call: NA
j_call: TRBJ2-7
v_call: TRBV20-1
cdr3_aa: CSARSTQTYEQYF
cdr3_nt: TGCAGTGCTAGATCTACCCAGACCTACGAGCAGTACTTC

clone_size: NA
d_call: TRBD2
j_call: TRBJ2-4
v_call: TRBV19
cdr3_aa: CASTRLAGAWGAKNIQYF
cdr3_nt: TGTGCCAGTACCAGACTAGCGGGGGCCTGGGGAGCCAAAAACATTCAGTACTTC

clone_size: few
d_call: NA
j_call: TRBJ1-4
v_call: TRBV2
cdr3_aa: CASSQTGINEKLFF
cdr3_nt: TGTGCCAGCAGTCAAACCGGCATTAATGAAAAACTGTTTTTT

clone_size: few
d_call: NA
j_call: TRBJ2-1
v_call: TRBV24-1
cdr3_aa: CATGPENNNEQFF
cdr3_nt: TGTGCCACCGGGCCGGAGAACAACAATGAGCAGTTCTTC

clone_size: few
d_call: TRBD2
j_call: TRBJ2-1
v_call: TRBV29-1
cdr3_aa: CSASAGAAYNEQFF
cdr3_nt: TGCAGCGCCTCAGCGGGGGCCGCCTACAATGAGCAGTTCTTC

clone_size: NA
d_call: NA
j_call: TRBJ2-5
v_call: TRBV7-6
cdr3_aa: CASSPFNPMRQETQYF
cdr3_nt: TGTGCCAGCAGCCCCTTTAACCCAATGCGGCAAGAGACCCAGTACTTC

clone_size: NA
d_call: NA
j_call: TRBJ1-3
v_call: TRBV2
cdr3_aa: CASNTLSGNTIYF
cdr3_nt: TGTGCCAGCAACACCCTCTCTGGAAACACCATATATTTT

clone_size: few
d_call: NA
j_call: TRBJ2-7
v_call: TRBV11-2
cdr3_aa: CASSLGRFYEQYF
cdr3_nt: TGTGCCAGCAGCCTCGGACGGTTCTACGAGCAGTACTTC

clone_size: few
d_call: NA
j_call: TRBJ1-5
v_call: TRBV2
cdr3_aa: CASKKGQVNQPQHF
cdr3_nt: TGTGCCAGCAAGAAAGGGCAAGTCAATCAGCCCCAGCATTTT

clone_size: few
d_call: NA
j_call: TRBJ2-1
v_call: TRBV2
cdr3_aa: CASKQGFSNEQFF
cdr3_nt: TGTGCCAGCAAACAGGGATTTTCCAATGAGCAGTTCTTC

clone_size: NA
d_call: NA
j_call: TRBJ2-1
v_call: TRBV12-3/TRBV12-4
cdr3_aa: CASSRSEQFF
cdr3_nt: TGTGCCAGCAGCCGAAGCGAGCAGTTCTTC

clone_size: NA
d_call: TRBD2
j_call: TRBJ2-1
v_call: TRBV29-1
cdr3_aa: CSVGTSERIDEQPF
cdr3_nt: TGCAGCGTAGGGACTAGCGAGCGTATCGATGAGCAGCCCTTC

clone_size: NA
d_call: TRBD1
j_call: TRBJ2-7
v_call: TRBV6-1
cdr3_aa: CAISGLTGAHYEQYF
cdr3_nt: TGTGCCATCAGTGGGTTGACAGGGGCCCACTACGAGCAGTACTTC

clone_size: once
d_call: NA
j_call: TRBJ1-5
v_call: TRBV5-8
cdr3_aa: CASSFWDPRGNQPQHF
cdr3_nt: TGTGCCAGCAGCTTTTGGGACCCTCGGGGCAATCAGCCCCAGCATTTT

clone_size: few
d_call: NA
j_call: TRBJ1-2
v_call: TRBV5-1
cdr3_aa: CASSLGGVGGSYGYTF
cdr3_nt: TGCGCCAGCAGCTTGGGAGGTGTGGGCGGCTCCTATGGCTACACCTTC

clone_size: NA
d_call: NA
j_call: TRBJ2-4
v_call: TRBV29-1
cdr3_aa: CSATTQLAKNIQYF
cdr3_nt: TGCAGCGCAACAACACAGCTAGCCAAAAACATTCAGTACTTC

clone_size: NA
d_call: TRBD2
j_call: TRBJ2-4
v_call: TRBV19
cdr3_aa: CASGTSQNIQYF
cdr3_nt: TGTGCCAGTGGGACTAGCCAAAACATTCAGTACTTC

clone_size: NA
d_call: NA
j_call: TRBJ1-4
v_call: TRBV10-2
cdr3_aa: CASSESQGRNSEKLFF
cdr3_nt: TGCGCCAGCAGTGAATCTCAGGGGCGTAATAGTGAAAAACTGTTTTTT

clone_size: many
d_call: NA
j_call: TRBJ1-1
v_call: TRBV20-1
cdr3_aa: CSARDQLDSYTEAFF
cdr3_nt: TGCAGTGCTAGAGATCAACTGGACAGTTACACTGAAGCTTTCTTT

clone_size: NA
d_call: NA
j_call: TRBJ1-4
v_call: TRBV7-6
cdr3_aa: CASSLSGMANEKLFF
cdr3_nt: TGTGCCAGCAGCTTATCGGGGATGGCTAATGAAAAACTGTTTTTT

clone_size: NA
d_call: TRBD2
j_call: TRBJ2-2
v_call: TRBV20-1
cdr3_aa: CSALRTSAKLTGELFF
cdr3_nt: TGCAGTGCTCTAAGGACTAGCGCCAAGTTAACCGGGGAGCTGTTTTTT

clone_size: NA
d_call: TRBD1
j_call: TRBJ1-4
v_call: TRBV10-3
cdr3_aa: CAISESILTGADEKLFF
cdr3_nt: TGTGCCATCAGTGAGTCGATTTTGACAGGGGCAGATGAAAAACTGTTTTTT

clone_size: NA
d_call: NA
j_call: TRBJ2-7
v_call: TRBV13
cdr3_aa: CASSGEDGYERYF
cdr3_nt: TGTGCCAGCAGCGGGGAAGACGGTTACGAGCGGTACTTC

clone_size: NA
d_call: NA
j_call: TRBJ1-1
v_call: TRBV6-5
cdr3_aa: CATAGGTEAFF
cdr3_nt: TGTGCCACCGCCGGCGGGACTGAAGCTTTCTTT

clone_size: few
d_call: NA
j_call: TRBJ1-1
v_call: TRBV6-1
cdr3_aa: CASSHPGMNTEAFF
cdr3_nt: TGTGCCAGCAGCCACCCGGGGATGAACACTGAAGCTTTCTTT

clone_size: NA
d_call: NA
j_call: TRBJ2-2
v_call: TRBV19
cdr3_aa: CATSILTNGELFF
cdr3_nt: TGTGCCACCTCGATCTTGACGAACGGGGAGCTGTTTTTT

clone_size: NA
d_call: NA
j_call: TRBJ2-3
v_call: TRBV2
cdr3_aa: CASEGSGRTTQRKDTQYF
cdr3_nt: TGTGCCAGCGAGGGATCCGGACGGACAACCCAGAGGAAAGATACGCAGTATTTT

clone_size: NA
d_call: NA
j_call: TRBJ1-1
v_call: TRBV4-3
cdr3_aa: CASSQGQTDTEAFF
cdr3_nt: TGCGCCAGCAGCCAAGGACAGACGGACACTGAAGCTTTCTTT

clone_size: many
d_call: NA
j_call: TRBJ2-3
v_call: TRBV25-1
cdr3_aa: CASRDTTGRGDTQYF
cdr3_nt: TGTGCCAGCCGAGATACAACAGGGAGAGGGGATACGCAGTATTTT

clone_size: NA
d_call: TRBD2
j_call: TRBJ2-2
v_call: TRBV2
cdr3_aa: CASRRTSGSLGTGELFF
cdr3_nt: TGTGCCAGCAGAAGGACTAGCGGGAGTTTGGGGACCGGGGAGCTGTTTTTT

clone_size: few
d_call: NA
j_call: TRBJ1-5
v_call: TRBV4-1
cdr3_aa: CASSHHTGPDNQPQHF
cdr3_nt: TGCGCCAGCAGCCACCATACGGGACCGGACAATCAGCCCCAGCATTTT

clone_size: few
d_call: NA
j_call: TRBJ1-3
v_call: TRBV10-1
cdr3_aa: CASRATGANTIYF
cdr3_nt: TGCGCCAGCAGGGCGACGGGCGCGAACACCATATATTTT

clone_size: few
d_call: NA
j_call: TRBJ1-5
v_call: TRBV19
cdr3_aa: CASIPQGGNQPQHF
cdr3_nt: TGTGCCAGTATTCCTCAGGGTGGCAATCAGCCCCAGCATTTT

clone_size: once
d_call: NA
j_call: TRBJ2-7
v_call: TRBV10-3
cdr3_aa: CAISESSGLPSSYKQYF
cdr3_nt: TGTGCCATCAGTGAGTCAAGCGGGCTCCCAAGCTCCTACAAGCAGTACTTC

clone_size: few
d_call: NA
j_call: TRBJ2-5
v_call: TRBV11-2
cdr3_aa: CASSPEPLKTQYF
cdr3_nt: TGTGCCAGCAGCCCAGAACCCTTAAAGACCCAGTACTTC

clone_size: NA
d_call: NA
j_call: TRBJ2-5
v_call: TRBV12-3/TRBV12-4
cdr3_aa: CASSFFGPVPETQYF
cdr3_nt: TGTGCCAGCAGTTTTTTCGGTCCGGTTCCAGAGACCCAGTACTTC

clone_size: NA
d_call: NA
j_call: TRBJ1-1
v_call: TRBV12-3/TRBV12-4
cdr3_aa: CASSLASGMGITEAFF
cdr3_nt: TGTGCCAGCAGTTTGGCCTCAGGGATGGGGATCACTGAAGCTTTCTTT

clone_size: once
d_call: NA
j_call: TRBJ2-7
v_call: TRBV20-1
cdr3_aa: CSASLWGVAYEQYF
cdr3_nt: TGCAGTGCTAGTCTTTGGGGGGTTGCCTACGAGCAGTACTTC

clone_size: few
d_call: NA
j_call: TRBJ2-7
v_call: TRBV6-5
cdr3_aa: CASSRSGSSYEQYF
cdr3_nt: TGTGCCAGCAGCCGTTCCGGAAGCTCCTACGAGCAGTACTTC

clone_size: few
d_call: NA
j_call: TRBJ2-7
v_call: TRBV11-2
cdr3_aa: CASSLEGGSSYEQYF
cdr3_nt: TGTGCCAGCAGCTTAGAGGGCGGATCCTCCTACGAGCAGTACTTC

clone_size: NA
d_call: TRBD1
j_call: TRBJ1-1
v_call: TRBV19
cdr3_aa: CASSPGQKVNTEAFF
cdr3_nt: TGTGCCAGTAGTCCGGGACAGAAAGTGAACACTGAAGCTTTCTTT

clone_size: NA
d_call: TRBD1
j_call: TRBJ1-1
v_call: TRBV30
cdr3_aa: CAWVGQGKTNTEAFF
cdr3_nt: TGTGCCTGGGTTGGACAGGGGAAGACGAACACTGAAGCTTTCTTT

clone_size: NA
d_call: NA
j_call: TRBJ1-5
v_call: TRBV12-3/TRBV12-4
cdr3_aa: CASSQDSNQPQHF
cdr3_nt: TGTGCCAGCAGTCAGGACAGCAATCAGCCCCAGCATTTT